The 10 T cell receptor beta chains below come from one sample, sequenced in a study of OX40 agonist ivuxolimab in advanced cancers. Libraries were prepared by immunoSEQ multiplex PCR; TCRdb keeps only in-frame clonotypes and omits some of them. The sample includes approximately 45,000 clones, 75% to 85% seen only once; the top ten take less than 2.5%. The source was CD4+ or CD8+ T cells sorted from blood, collected in a trial of the OX40 agonist ivuxolimab. The receptors originated from an adult with an advanced solid tumor such as melanoma, head and neck, liver or kidney cancer.

This clone was observed a handful of times. At one boundary the junction diverges from the germline segment, which might be a read error. The chain carries TRBV7-7 and TRBJ2-3; D is possibly TRBD2 (5 bases). The CDR3 has 15 amino acids. Germline CDR1 reads SSHAT; CDR2 reads FNYEAQ (reference sequence). The CDR3 spells CASSLSGDGADTQYF. In DNA form, the CDR3 reads TGTGCTAGCAGCTTATCCGGGGATGGCGCAGATACGCAGTATTTT.

This chain uses TRBV9 with TRBJ2-1, with 8 bases aligning to TRBD2. The CDR3 is 16 amino acids. Germline V gene data show CDR1 as SGDLS and CDR2 as YYNGEE. V shed 6 bases, J shed 10 bases, and the junction held 18 bases outside the gene matches. DNA of the CDR3: TGTGCCAGCACTCCGGGACGGACTAGCTTCCCCCAGGAGCAGTTCTTC. It translates to CASTPGRTSFPQEQFF.

This clone was seen a handful of times. The rearrangement joins TRBV6-6 to TRBJ1-1; D gene unclear. The germline V gene encodes CDR1 MNHNY and CDR2 SVGAGI (reference sequence). The CDR3 sequence is 15 residues long. V lost 3 bases and J lost 0, with 11 bases in between. The DNA for the CDR3 is TGTGCCAGCAGTTATTTGGAGAAGATGAACACTGAAGCTTTCTTT. Its translation is CASSYLEKMNTEAFF.

The chain couples TRBV28 to TRBJ2-7, with a weak D call TRBD1 (6 bases). The CDR3 runs 15 residues. CDR1 is MDHEN, CDR2 SYDVKM, per germline. V was clipped by 4 bases and J by 5 bases, with 18 bases between them. Here the CDR3 DNA reads TGTGCCAGCAGTTCGCCCGGTGGGGGCGAGGACGAGCAGTACTTC. This sequence encodes CASSSPGGGEDEQYF.

This sequence joins TRBV7-2 and TRBJ2-7; 8 bases line up with TRBD2. V lost 1 base, J lost 0 bases, and 5 bases stayed unmatched. Germline values: CDR1 SGHTA, CDR2 FQGNSA. The CDR3 is 16 residues long. The CDR3 loop is CASSLVGGGYSYEQYF. CDR3 in DNA: TGTGCCAGCAGCTTAGTCGGCGGGGGGTACTCCTACGAGCAGTACTTC.

The chain employs TRBV5-4 and TRBJ2-5, with no clear D. Germline CDR1 SGHNT, CDR2 YYREEE (reference sequence). The CDR3 runs 12 residues. The ends were cut back, 2 bases at V and 5 bases at J, with 7 bases in the middle. The CDR3 sequence: CASSFLLETQYF. Written as DNA, the CDR3 is TGTGCCAGCAGCTTTCTGTTGGAGACCCAGTACTTC. Complete variable domain (other parts from reference TRBV5-4 and TRBJ2-5): ETGVTQSPTHLIKTRGQQVTLRCSSQSGHNTVSWYQQALGQGPQFIFQYYREEENGRGNFPPRFSGLQFPNYSSELNVNALELDDSALYLCASSFLLETQYFGPGTRLLVL.

This clone was seen a few times. This chain links TRBV19 with TRBJ1-1, with D uncertain. The germline V gene has CDR1 LNHDA and CDR2 SQIVND (reference sequence). V was trimmed by 3 bases and J by 7 bases, leaving 6 bases between them. CDR3 length: 11 amino acids. CDR3 residues: CASSMSIEAFF. The CDR3 nucleotides are TGTGCCAGTAGTATGAGCATTGAAGCTTTCTTT.

The V and J genes are TRBV5-5 and TRBJ2-1; 10 nucleotides line up with TRBD1. CDR1 and CDR2 from the germline V gene are SGHKS and YYEKEE (reference sequence). CDR3 length: 16 residues. Trimming cost V 0 bases and J 6 bases; bases outside gene matches: 6. The CDR3 DNA reads as TGTGCCAGCAGCTTGGGAACCGGGACAGGGGTCAATGAGCAGTTCTTC. Translating gives CASSLGTGTGVNEQFF. The entire variable domain, with the rest obtained from reference TRBV5-5 and TRBJ2-1, is as follows: DAGVTQSPTHLIKTRGQQVTLRCSPISGHKSVSWYQQVLGQGPQFIFQYYEKEERGRGNFPDRFSARQFPNYSSELNVNALLLGDSALYLCASSLGTGTGVNEQFFGPGTRLTVL.

The chain links TRBV7-8 to TRBJ1-2; TRBD1 is a possible D gene (5 bases). The germline gives CDR1 SGHVS, CDR2 FQNEAQ. V lost 1 base to trimming and J lost 2 bases, with 17 bases between them. The length of the CDR3 is 17 residues. The DNA of the CDR3 is TGTGCCAGCAGCTTAGGTGCGGGGGGGGTAGGGAACTATGGCTACACCTTC. This sequence encodes CASSLGAGGVGNYGYTF.

This rearrangement joins TRBV9 to TRBJ2-1, with 8 positions matching TRBD1. CDR3 length equals 16 residues. Germline CDR1 SGDLS, CDR2 YYNGEE. Trimming at V came to 4 bases and at J to 6 bases, leaving 12 bases not matched to a gene. CDR3: CASSLRGQAGSNEQFF. The CDR3 nucleotides read TGTGCCAGCAGCTTAAGGGGACAGGCTGGCTCCAATGAGCAGTTCTTC.